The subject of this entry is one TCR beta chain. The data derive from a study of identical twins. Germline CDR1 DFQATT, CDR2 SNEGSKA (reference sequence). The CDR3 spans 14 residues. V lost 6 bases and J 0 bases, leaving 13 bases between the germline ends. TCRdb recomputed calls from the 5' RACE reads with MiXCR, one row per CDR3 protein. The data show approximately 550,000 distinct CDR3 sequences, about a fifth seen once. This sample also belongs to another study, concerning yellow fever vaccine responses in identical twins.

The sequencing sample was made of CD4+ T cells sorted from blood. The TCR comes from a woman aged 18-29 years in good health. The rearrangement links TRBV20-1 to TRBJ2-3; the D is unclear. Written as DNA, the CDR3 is TGCAGTGCCCCCCCGCGGCCAAGCACAGATACGCAGTATTTT. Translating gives CSAPPRPSTDTQYF.